The present T cell receptor beta chain was sequenced within a study of identifying expanded T cells in peripheral blood. Collection occurred without any documented infections or immune events in donors. Here immunoSEQ multiplex PCR was the method, and the copy in TCRdb shows in-frame clones only, minus some. The data contain over 100,000 clones, 88% of them seen just once; the ten biggest clones take up roughly 7.6%. Notes on the study in general: Variance in clone template counts between roughly two-week samples significantly increased with total template count across all healthy donors. Technical replicates showed roughly 1.2 changed clones; approximately 2 weeks roughly 16; four weeks 19.

About this clone: The antigen is not known.

Input material: blood. The clonotype was recovered from a person aged 18 to 75 in good health.

The CDR3 coding sequence is TGTGCCAGCAGTGAAGCGCTCGACAACGACACCTTC. Encoded protein: CASSEALDNDTF. The chain recombines TRBV6-1 with TRBJ1-2; no definite D call. Deletions cut 0 bases from V and 12 bases from J, with 11 bases between. The CDR3 has 12 residues. The germline V gene has CDR1 MNHNS and CDR2 SASEGT.